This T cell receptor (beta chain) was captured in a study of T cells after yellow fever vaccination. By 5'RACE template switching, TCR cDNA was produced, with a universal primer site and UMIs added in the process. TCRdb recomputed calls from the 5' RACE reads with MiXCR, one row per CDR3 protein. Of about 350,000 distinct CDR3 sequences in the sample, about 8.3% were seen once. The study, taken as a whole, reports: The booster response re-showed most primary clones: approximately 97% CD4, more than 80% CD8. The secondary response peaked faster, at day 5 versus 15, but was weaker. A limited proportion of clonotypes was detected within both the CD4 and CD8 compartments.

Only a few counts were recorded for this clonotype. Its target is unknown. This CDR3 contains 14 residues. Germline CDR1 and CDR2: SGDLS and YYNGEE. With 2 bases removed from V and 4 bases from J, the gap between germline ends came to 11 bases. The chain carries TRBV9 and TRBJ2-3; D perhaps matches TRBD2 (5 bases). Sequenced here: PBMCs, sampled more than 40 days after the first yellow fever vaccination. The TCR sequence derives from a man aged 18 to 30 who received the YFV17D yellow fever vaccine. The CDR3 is CASSVAPGADTQYF. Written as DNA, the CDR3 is TGTGCCAGCAGCGTCGCTCCCGGGGCAGATACGCAGTATTTT.